Listed here are 22 T cell receptor beta chains from one sample, sequenced in a study of blood T cell repertoires in COVID-19. Sequenced by immunoSEQ multiplex PCR; TCRdb stores in-frame clones only, minus some. The table lists about 89,000 clones, 65% to 85% of them singletons. The sequencing sample was made of peripheral blood. The receptors come from an older man with COVID-19, enrolled during active disease.

The chain uses TRBV6-2 or TRBV6-3 and TRBJ2-3, with 8 bases identical to TRBD1. V shed 4 bases, J shed 2 bases, and the junction held 8 bases outside the gene matches. The CDR3 has 16 amino acids. Germline V gene data show CDR1 as MNHEY and CDR2 as SVGEGT. The CDR3 reads CASSSLGQGDTDTQYF. CDR3 nucleotide sequence: TGTGCCAGCAGTTCCCTCGGACAGGGTGACACAGATACGCAGTATTTT.

The rearrangement uses TRBV7-3 and TRBJ1-2; 9 bases align to TRBD1. Germline loops: CDR1 SGHTA, CDR2 FQGTGA. The CDR3 has 15 residues. V trimming: 5 bases; J trimming: 5 bases; junction bases outside the gene matches: 9. DNA for the CDR3: TGTGCCAGCAGCCCCGGGACAGGGAATTTTTATGGCTACACCTTC. This sequence encodes CASSPGTGNFYGYTF.

This chain connects TRBV5-1 to TRBJ1-2; 8 bases align to TRBD1. Unmatched junction bases numbered 7, after V lost 0 bases and J lost 6 bases. The CDR3 length is 15 residues. Germline V CDR1 and CDR2: SGHRS, YFSETQ. CDR3 in amino acids: CASSLEQGARDGYTF. The CDR3 coding sequence is TGCGCCAGCAGCTTGGAGCAGGGGGCGCGTGATGGCTACACCTTC.

The CDR3 is CASSLDPDRVGGYTF. Written as DNA, the CDR3 is TGTGCCAGCAGCTTAGATCCGGACAGGGTGGGTGGCTACACCTTC. V and J are TRBV11-2 and TRBJ1-2, with 8 positions matching TRBD1. The CDR3 totals 15 residues. Trimming cost V 0 bases and J 7 bases; bases outside gene matches: 7. CDR1 is SGHAT and CDR2 is FQNNGV in the germline V gene.

In this sample, this clone turned up a few times. This chain connects TRBV27 to TRBJ1-2; D gene ambiguous. Per the germline V gene, CDR1 is MNHEY and CDR2 is SMNVEV (reference sequence). V was cut by 5 bases and J by 2 bases, with 15 bases left in between. This CDR3 region has 15 residues. CDR3 loop: CASSKLDTLNYGYTF. The CDR3 DNA is TGTGCCAGCAGTAAACTCGACACGTTAAACTATGGCTACACCTTC.

The chain carries TRBV28 and TRBJ1-6; 7 bases align to TRBD1. The CDR3 has 16 amino acids. The junction had 15 bases not matched to a gene; V was cut back by 5 bases and J by 11 bases. Per the germline V gene, CDR1 is MDHEN and CDR2 is SYDVKM. CDR3 in amino acids: CASSLPRTGPGTPLHF. In DNA, the CDR3 is TGTGCCAGCAGTCTCCCACGGACAGGCCCAGGGACACCCCTCCACTTT. The whole variable domain, remainder taken from reference TRBV28 and TRBJ1-6, is DVKVTQSSRYLVKRTGEKVFLECVQDMDHENMFWYRQDPGLGLRLIYFSYDVKMKEKGDIPEGYSVSREKKERFSLILESASTNQTSMYLCASSLPRTGPGTPLHFGNGTRLTVT.

The V and J genes are TRBV6-5 and TRBJ1-4; 7 bases are shared with TRBD1. From germline, CDR1 is MNHEY and CDR2 SVGAGI. V dropped 0 bases and J dropped 7; count of bases not matched to a gene: 5. The CDR3 is made up of 15 amino acids. The CDR3 coding sequence is TGTGCCAGCAGTTACTCACAGGGGAGAAGTGAAAAACTGTTTTTT. Amino acids: CASSYSQGRSEKLFF.

The gene calls are TRBV9 and TRBJ2-7, with 14 bases lining up with TRBD2. V lost 0 bases to trimming and J lost 5 bases; unmatched junction nucleotides: 4. The CDR3 is made up of 16 amino acids. Germline assignment: CDR1 SGDLS and CDR2 YYNGEE. CDR3 residues: CASSVGAGLAGDEQYF. The CDR3 region has the DNA TGTGCCAGCAGCGTAGGGGCGGGACTAGCGGGAGACGAGCAGTACTTC.

The sample holds a few counts of this clone. The rearrangement uses TRBV4-1 and TRBJ2-7; maybe TRBD2 (6 bases). The germline V gene encodes CDR1 MGHRA and CDR2 YSYEKL. The CDR3 spans 14 residues. Trimming cost V 4 bases and J 3 bases, with 13 bases left between them. CDR3 in DNA: TGCGCCAGCAGCCCGAGTACCGGGGGCTACGAGCAGTACTTC. Protein: CASSPSTGGYEQYF.

This clone was found a few times. The chain combines TRBV11-3 with TRBJ1-1; D possibly corresponds to TRBD1 (5 bases). CDR1 and CDR2 (germline): SGHNT, YENEEA. This CDR3 is 11 amino acids long. V was cut by 4 bases and J by 7 bases, with 7 bases left in between. CDR3 sequence reads: CASSYRGEAFF. The CDR3 nucleotides are TGTGCCAGCAGCTATAGGGGTGAAGCTTTCTTT.

This clone was recorded a few times. V is TRBV11-3 and J is TRBJ2-1; D remains ambiguous. The V end was cut by 0 bases, the J end by 3 bases, with 3 bases between. The germline CDR1 and CDR2 sequences are SGHNT and YENEEA. The CDR3 has 13 amino acids. Here the CDR3 reads CASSLEYYNEQFF. The CDR3 coding sequence is TGTGCCAGCAGCTTAGAGTACTACAATGAGCAGTTCTTC.

The rearrangement uses TRBV19 and TRBJ1-2; TRBD1 matches at 9 bases. The V gene's germline CDR1 is LNHDA and CDR2 SQIVND (reference sequence). The CDR3 contains 15 residues. V trimming: 7 bases; J trimming: 7 bases; junction bases outside the gene matches: 13. CDR3 loop: CASKISGTGSSGYTF. DNA for the CDR3: TGTGCCAGTAAAATATCCGGGACAGGGAGTAGTGGCTACACCTTC. Based on the CDR3 plus reference TRBV19 and TRBJ1-2, the full variable domain is DGGITQSPKYLFRKEGQNVTLSCEQNLNHDAMYWYRQDPGQGLRLIYYSQIVNDFQKGDIAEGYSVSREKKESFPLTVTSAQKNPTAFYLCASKISGTGSSGYTFGSGTRLTVV.

The table lists this clone with a count of one. V usage is TRBV5-1 and J usage is TRBJ2-3; D perhaps matches TRBD2 (6 bases). CDR3 size: 16 residues. Germline CDR1 is SGHRS and CDR2 is YFSETQ. Trimming left V 4 bases short and J 6 bases short, with 21 bases between. The CDR3 DNA reads as TGCGCCAGCAGCCCAGGGACTTCATCGGTGGGGGATACGCAGTATTTT. Its translation: CASSPGTSSVGDTQYF.

The J gene is TRBJ1-5, the V gene TRBV3-1 (or the pseudogene TRBV3-2); TRBD1 agrees at 7 bases. This CDR3 has 15 amino acids. The germline V gene has CDR1 LGHDT and CDR2 YNNKEL (reference sequence). With V trimmed by 1 base and J by 5 bases, 5 bases remained unmatched. The CDR3 region is CASSQGTGVDQPQHF. The CDR3 DNA is TGTGCCAGCAGCCAAGGCACAGGGGTAGATCAGCCCCAGCATTTT.

V gene TRBV19 combines with J gene TRBJ1-4; a weak D match, TRBD1 (5 bases). Per the germline V gene, CDR1 is LNHDA and CDR2 is SQIVND (reference sequence). The CDR3 runs to 15 residues. V gave up 5 bases and J gave up 5 bases, with 15 bases separating them. The CDR3 DNA follows: TGTGCCAGTAGTTCGAACAGGCTTCAAAATGAAAAACTGTTTTTT. It encodes CASSSNRLQNEKLFF. The whole variable domain, filled in from reference TRBV19 and TRBJ1-4, reads DGGITQSPKYLFRKEGQNVTLSCEQNLNHDAMYWYRQDPGQGLRLIYYSQIVNDFQKGDIAEGYSVSREKKESFPLTVTSAQKNPTAFYLCASSSNRLQNEKLFFGSGTQLSVL.

Ten or more counts support this clone. V and J are TRBV6-2 or TRBV6-3 and TRBJ1-1, with D uncertain. CDR1 is MNHEY and CDR2 is SVGEGT in the germline V gene. The CDR3 spans 14 residues. Trimming stripped 0 bases from V and 4 bases from J, with 9 bases between. The CDR3 reads CASSYSSRSTEAFF. In nucleotides, the CDR3 is TGTGCCAGCAGTTACTCGAGCAGGTCCACTGAAGCTTTCTTT.

This clone appeared once. This chain links TRBV19 with TRBJ1-5; 8 positions agree with TRBD1. CDR1 and CDR2 (germline): LNHDA, SQIVND (reference sequence). J lost 4 bases, V lost 2 bases, and 4 bases had no gene match. The CDR3 is 15 amino acids. The CDR3 DNA follows: TGTGCCAGTAGTATATCGGACAGGGAGAATCAGCCCCAGCATTTT. Its translation is CASSISDRENQPQHF. Filled out from reference TRBV19 and TRBJ1-5, the complete variable domain reads DGGITQSPKYLFRKEGQNVTLSCEQNLNHDAMYWYRQDPGQGLRLIYYSQIVNDFQKGDIAEGYSVSREKKESFPLTVTSAQKNPTAFYLCASSISDRENQPQHFGDGTRLSIL.

The chain joins TRBV15 to TRBJ1-1, with 7 bases fitting TRBD1. This CDR3 comprises 15 residues. V was pared by 0 bases and J by 4 bases, with 5 bases of the junction left unmatched. Germline CDR1 and CDR2: LNHNV and YYDKDF (reference sequence). The DNA of the CDR3 is TGTGCCACCAGCAGAGATCCAGGGGGTTCCACTGAAGCTTTCTTT. It translates to CATSRDPGGSTEAFF.

By share of the sample, this clone is medium-sized. CDR3 in amino acids: CTSSQDLAGGPPYEQYF. DNA for the CDR3: TGCACCAGCAGCCAAGATCTGGCGGGAGGCCCTCCCTACGAGCAGTACTTC. The rearrangement links TRBV1 to TRBJ2-7; TRBD2 was called by the table and not checked on the DNA. TRBV1 is shown as a pseudogene. The CDR3 sequence is 17 residues long.

The chain combines TRBV18 with TRBJ2-6, with 10 bases fitting TRBD1. The V gene end was trimmed by 3 bases and the J gene end by 0 bases; junction bases not matched to a gene: 5. Looked up from germline, CDR1 is KGHSH and CDR2 is LQKENI. The CDR3 has 18 residues. The CDR3 is CASSPRTGGVSGANVLTF. The CDR3 coding sequence is TGTGCCAGCTCACCCCGGACAGGGGGAGTCTCTGGGGCCAACGTCCTGACTTTC.

The chain combines TRBV28 with TRBJ1-1; 12 bases are a match to TRBD1. CDR1 is MDHEN and CDR2 is SYDVKM in the germline V gene. V was pared by 6 bases and J by 1 base, with 9 bases of the junction left unmatched. This CDR3 region has 17 residues. The DNA for the CDR3 is TGTGCCAGCAGCCGGGACAGGGGGCATTGGCGGAACACTGAAGCTTTCTTT. It encodes CASSRDRGHWRNTEAFF. The full variable domain, rest sourced from reference TRBV28 and TRBJ1-1, is DVKVTQSSRYLVKRTGEKVFLECVQDMDHENMFWYRQDPGLGLRLIYFSYDVKMKEKGDIPEGYSVSREKKERFSLILESASTNQTSMYLCASSRDRGHWRNTEAFFGQGTRLTVV.

The chain employs TRBV29-1 and TRBJ2-2; D might be TRBD1 (5 bases). V lost 6 bases to trimming and J lost 0 bases, with 8 bases between them. CDR1 and CDR2 (germline): SQVTM, ANQGSEA. This CDR3 has 13 amino acids. The CDR3 reads CSVWTPNTGELFF. The CDR3, as DNA: TGCAGCGTATGGACACCGAACACCGGGGAGCTGTTTTTT.